The clone carrying this TCR beta chain was observed many times. TCRdb re-derived calls from the RT-PCR reads in MiXCR, one entry per CDR3 protein. The table includes approximately 700,000 distinct CDR3 sequences, more than 15% detected once. The data belong to a study of response to subunit inactivated influenza vaccine. Germline V gene lookup returns CDR1 ENHRY and CDR2 SYGVKD. The trim removed 11 bases at V and 0 bases at J, leaving 7 bases unmatched. The CDR3 totals 13 residues. The source was PBMCs from blood, collected 11 to 12 days after vaccination. The chain recombines TRBV10-3 with TRBJ2-7; 7 bases are shared with TRBD2. This clonotype originated in a man aged 45-60 years who received an inactivated influenza vaccine. The CDR3 DNA follows: TGTGCCGTGGGCCGGACTAGCTCCTACGAGCAGTACTTC. Translating it yields CAVGRTSSYEQYF.